This T cell receptor beta chain was sequenced in a study of CD8 T cells in ankylosing spondylitis. As to this clonotype: As yet, its antigen is unknown.

As the method for making TCR beta libraries, quantitative 5'-RACE with molecular barcodes was used. TCRdb re-analysed the 5' RACE reads in MiXCR, keeping a single row per CDR3 protein. This table holds approximately 220,000 distinct CDR3 sequences, roughly 25% found once. General observations from the study: Apparently characteristic of ankylosing spondylitis blood was a TCR beta motif (about eight highly homologous variants). From matched ankylosing spondylitis synovial fluid, disease-linked clones were reportedly recovered at significantly enriched levels. In synovial fluid and blood from reactive arthritis, some motif variants were previously reported.

Looked up from germline, CDR1 is SGHRS and CDR2 is YFSETQ. CDR3 length: 18 amino acids. The V segment lost 0 bases and the J segment 1 base; nucleotides outside the gene matches: 4. Source material: blood, either unsorted or a sorted T cell fraction (not recorded which). The chain uses TRBV5-1 and TRBJ2-1; 13 bases line up with TRBD2. The source of this sequence is a male donor with ankylosing spondylitis or in good health (not recorded which). The CDR3 protein is CASSLGGTSGISYNEQFF. For the CDR3, the DNA is TGCGCCAGCAGCTTGGGGGGGACTAGCGGGATTTCCTACAATGAGCAGTTCTTC.